These 3 T cell receptor beta chains originate from one sample sequenced in a study of control samples from healthy donors and cancer patients. Only in-frame clones appear in the TCRdb table, and some are missing; sequencing was by immunoSEQ multiplex PCR. The table lists about 69,000 clones, about 80% of them singletons, with 2.5% to 3.5% in the top ten. Sequencing was carried out using PBMCs. All receptors derive from a woman between 45 and 65 years old with lung cancer.

J is TRBJ1-1 and V is TRBV28; D remains unclear. The germline CDR1 and CDR2 sequences are MDHEN and SYDVKM. Trimming removed 3 bases from V and 0 bases from J, with 5 bases in between. The CDR3 contains 13 residues. CDR3 DNA sequence: TGTGCCAGCAGTTTGCGAGTGAACACTGAAGCTTTCTTT. Translating gives CASSLRVNTEAFF.

This clone was counted a few times. The rearrangement links TRBV18 to TRBJ2-5; D is perhaps TRBD1 (6 bases). The CDR3 contains 14 residues. Germline assignment: CDR1 KGHSH and CDR2 LQKENI. V was shortened by 2 bases and J by 4 bases, with 11 bases between the two germline ends. The CDR3 coding sequence is TGTGCCAGCTCACCAGGGGGCTCTGGAGAGACCCAGTACTTC. As protein: CASSPGGSGETQYF.

With respect to this clone: Germline is not matched at one junction end, which may reflect a read error. Within the sample, other DNA sequences also encode this same CDR3. This chain links TRBV7-2 with TRBJ2-5; no definite D call. Germline CDR1 reads SGHTA; CDR2 reads FQGNSA. There are 16 residues in the CDR3. The DNA for the CDR3 is TGTGCCAGCAGCGCAATCGGCCCGCCGGTAAAAGAGACCCAATACTTC. Its protein is CASSAIGPPVKETQYF.